This T cell receptor (beta chain) was recorded in a study of graft-versus-host responses after intestinal transplantation. Study context: All recipients were transplanted with multivisceral, liver-intestinal, or isolated intestinal grafts.

The protocol was immunoSEQ multiplex PCR, while the TCRdb copy is restricted to in-frame clones and leaves out a portion. The table has 55,000 to 85,000 clones, more than 70% seen once; the top ten hold around 2.7%. Notes on the study in general: Recipient marrow harbored GvH clones, some of which surfaced first in ileum or blood.

Worth noting for this clone: Its antigen is undetermined.

The trim removed 1 base at V and 7 bases at J, leaving 9 bases unmatched. Per the germline V gene, CDR1 is SGHVS and CDR2 is FQNEAQ. The CDR3 totals 15 residues. V gene TRBV7-8 combines with J gene TRBJ2-7; 8 bases agree with TRBD2. The receptor was derived from a human donor who received an intestinal transplant. The specimen comprised unstimulated CD8+ T cells sorted from spleen or lymph node cells, sampled before intestinal transplant. CDR3 bases: TGTGCCAGCAGCTTAGGTCGGGAGGGCCAGGAGGAGCAGTACTTC. It yields the protein CASSLGREGQEEQYF.